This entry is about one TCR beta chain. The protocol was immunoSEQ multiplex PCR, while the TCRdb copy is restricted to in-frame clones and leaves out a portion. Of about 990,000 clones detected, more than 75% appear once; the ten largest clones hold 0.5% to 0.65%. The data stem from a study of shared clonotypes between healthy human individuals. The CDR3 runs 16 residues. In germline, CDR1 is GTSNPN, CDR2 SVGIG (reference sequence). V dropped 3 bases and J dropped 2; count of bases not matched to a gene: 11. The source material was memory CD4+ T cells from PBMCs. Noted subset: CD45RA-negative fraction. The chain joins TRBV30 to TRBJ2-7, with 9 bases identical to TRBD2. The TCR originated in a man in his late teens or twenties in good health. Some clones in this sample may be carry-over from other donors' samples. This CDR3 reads CAWSLLGRGRAYEQYF. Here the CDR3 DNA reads TGTGCCTGGAGCCTGTTAGGCCGCGGGAGGGCCTACGAGCAGTACTTC. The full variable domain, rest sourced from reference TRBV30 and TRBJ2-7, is SQTIHQWPATLVQPVGSPLSLECTVEGTSNPNLYWYRQAAGRGLQLLFYSVGIGQISSEVPQNLSASRPQDRQFILSSKKLLLSDSGFYLCAWSLLGRGRAYEQYFGPGTRLTVT.